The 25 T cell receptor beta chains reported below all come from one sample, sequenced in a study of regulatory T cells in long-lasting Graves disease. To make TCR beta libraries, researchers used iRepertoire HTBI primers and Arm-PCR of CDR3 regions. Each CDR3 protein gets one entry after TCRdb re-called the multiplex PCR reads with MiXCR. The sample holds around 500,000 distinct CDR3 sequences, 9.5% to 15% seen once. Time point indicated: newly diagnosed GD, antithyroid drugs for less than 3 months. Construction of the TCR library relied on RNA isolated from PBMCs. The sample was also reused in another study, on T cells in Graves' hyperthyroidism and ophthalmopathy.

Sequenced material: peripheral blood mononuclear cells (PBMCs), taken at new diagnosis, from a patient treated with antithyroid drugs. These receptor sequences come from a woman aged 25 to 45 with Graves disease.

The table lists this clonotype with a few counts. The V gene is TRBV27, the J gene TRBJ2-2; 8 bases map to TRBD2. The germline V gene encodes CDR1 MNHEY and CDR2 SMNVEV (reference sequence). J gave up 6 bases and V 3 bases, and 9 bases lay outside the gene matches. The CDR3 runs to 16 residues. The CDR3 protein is CASSFGAGGRAGELFF. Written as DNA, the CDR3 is TGTGCCAGCAGTTTCGGGGCGGGAGGTAGGGCCGGGGAGCTGTTTTTT.

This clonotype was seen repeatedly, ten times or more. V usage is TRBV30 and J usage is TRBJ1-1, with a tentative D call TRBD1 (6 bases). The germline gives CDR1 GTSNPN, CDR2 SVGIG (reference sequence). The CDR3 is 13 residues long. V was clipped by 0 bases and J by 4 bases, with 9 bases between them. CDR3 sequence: CAWSVGGATEAFF. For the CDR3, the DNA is TGTGCCTGGAGTGTAGGGGGGGCCACTGAAGCTTTCTTT.

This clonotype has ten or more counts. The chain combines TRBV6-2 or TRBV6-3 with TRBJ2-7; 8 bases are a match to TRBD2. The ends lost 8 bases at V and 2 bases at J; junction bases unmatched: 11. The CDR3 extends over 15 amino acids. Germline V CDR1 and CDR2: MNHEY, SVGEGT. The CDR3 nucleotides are TGTGCCAGCGGCAGACTAGCGAGGAACCCCTACGAGCAGTACTTC. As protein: CASGRLARNPYEQYF.

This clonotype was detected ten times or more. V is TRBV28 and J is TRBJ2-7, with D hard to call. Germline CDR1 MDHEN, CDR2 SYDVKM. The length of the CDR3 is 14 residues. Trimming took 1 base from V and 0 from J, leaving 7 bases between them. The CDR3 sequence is CASSLLISSYEQYF. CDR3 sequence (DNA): TGTGCCAGCAGTTTATTGATCAGCTCCTACGAGCAGTACTTC. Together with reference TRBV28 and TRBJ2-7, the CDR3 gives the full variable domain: DVKVTQSSRYLVKRTGEKVFLECVQDMDHENMFWYRQDPGLGLRLIYFSYDVKMKEKGDIPEGYSVSREKKERFSLILESASTNQTSMYLCASSLLISSYEQYFGPGTRLTVT.

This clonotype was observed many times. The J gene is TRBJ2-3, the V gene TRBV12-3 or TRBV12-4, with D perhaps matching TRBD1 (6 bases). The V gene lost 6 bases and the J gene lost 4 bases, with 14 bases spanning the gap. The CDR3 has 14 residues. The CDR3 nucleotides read TGTGCCAGCAGCCCAGGGGTTCTGGCAGATACGCAGTATTTT. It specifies CASSPGVLADTQYF.

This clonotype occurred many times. CDR3 residues: CASSQGLAGTGSGYTF. DNA for the CDR3: TGTGCCAGCAGCCAAGGACTCGCCGGGACAGGATCTGGCTACACCTTC. J is TRBJ1-2 and V is TRBV3-1; TRBD1 matches 8 bases. This CDR3 region has 16 residues. Trimming removed 1 base from V and 7 bases from J; junction bases left unmatched: 11. Germline CDR1 LGHDT, CDR2 YNNKEL (reference sequence). The full variable domain, in which reference TRBV3-1 and TRBJ1-2 provide the parts outside the CDR3, is DTAVSQTPKYLVTQMGNDKSIKCEQNLGHDTMYWYKQDSKKFLKIMFSYNNKELIINETVPNRFSPKSPDKAHLNLHINSLELGDSAVYFCASSQGLAGTGSGYTFGSGTRLTVV.

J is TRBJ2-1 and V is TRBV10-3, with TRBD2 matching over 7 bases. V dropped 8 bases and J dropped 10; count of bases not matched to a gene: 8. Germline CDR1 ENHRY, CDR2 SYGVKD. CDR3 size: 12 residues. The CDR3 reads CAIGTPGGEQFF. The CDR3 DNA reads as TGTGCCATCGGGACCCCCGGGGGGGAGCAGTTCTTC.

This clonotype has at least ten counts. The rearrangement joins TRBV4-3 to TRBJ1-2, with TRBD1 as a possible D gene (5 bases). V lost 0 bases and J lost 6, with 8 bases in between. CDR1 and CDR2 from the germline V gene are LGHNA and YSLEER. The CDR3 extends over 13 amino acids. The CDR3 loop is CASSQDRGNGYTF. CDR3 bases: TGCGCCAGCAGCCAAGATCGGGGGAATGGCTACACCTTC.

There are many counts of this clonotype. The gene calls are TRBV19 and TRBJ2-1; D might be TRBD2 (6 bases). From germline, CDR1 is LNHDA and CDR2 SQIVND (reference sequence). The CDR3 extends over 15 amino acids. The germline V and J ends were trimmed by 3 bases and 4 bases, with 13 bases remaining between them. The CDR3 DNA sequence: TGTGCCAGTAGTATTGCTAGCGAGGGTTACAATGAGCAGTTCTTC. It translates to CASSIASEGYNEQFF. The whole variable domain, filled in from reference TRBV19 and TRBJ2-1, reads DGGITQSPKYLFRKEGQNVTLSCEQNLNHDAMYWYRQDPGQGLRLIYYSQIVNDFQKGDIAEGYSVSREKKESFPLTVTSAQKNPTAFYLCASSIASEGYNEQFFGPGTRLTVL.

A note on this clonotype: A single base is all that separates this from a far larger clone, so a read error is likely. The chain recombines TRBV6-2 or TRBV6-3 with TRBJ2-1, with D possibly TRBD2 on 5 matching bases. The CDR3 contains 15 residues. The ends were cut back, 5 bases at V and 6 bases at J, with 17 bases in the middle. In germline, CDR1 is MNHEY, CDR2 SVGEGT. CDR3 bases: TGTGCCAGCAGTCTTCCCCTCACCCTAGCCAATGAGCAGTTCTTC. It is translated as CASSLPLTLANEQFF.

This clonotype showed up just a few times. CDR3 sequence reads: CSARGTLRGSQYF. DNA of the CDR3: TGCAGTGCTAGGGGGACCCTCCGGGGGTCCCAGTACTTC. The genes are TRBV20-1 and TRBJ2-5, with a weak D call TRBD2 (6 bases). The V end lost 3 bases, the J end lost 9 bases, and 17 bases lay between the germline ends. This CDR3 region has 13 residues. Germline loops: CDR1 DFQATT, CDR2 SNEGSKA (reference sequence).

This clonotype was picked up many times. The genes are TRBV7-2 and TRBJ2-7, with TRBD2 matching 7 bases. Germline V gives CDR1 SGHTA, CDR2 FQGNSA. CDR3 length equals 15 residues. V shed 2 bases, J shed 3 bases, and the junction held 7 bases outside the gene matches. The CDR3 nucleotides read TGTGCCAGCAGCTTAAGTCGTGGGAGGGTCTACGAGCAGTACTTC. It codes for CASSLSRGRVYEQYF.

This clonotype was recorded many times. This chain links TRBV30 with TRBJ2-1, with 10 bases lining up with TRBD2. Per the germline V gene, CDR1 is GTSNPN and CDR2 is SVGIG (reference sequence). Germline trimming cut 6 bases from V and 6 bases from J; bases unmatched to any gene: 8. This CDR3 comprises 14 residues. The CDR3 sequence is CACFRLAGRNEQFF. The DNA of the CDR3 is TGTGCCTGCTTCAGACTAGCGGGCCGCAATGAGCAGTTCTTC.

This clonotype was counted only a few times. This chain's CDR3 is CASSHRGKDYGYTF. For the CDR3, the DNA is TGTGCCAGCAGTCACAGGGGAAAGGACTATGGCTACACCTTC. J is TRBJ1-2 and V is TRBV27, with 7 bases aligning to TRBD1. The CDR3 is 14 amino acids. With V trimmed by 5 bases and J by 3 bases, 6 bases remained unmatched. Germline V gene data show CDR1 as MNHEY and CDR2 as SMNVEV (reference sequence).

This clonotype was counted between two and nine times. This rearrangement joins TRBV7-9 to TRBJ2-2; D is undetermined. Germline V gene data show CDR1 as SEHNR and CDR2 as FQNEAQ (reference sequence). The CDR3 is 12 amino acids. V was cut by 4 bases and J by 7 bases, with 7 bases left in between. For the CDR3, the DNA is TGTGCCAGCAGCTCCTTTTTCGGGGAGCTGTTTTTT. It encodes CASSSFFGELFF.

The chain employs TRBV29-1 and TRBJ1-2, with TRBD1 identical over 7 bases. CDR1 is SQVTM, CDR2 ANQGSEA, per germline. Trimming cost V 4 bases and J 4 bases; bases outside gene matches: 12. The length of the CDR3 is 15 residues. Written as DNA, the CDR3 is TGCAGCGTTGGACGCCGGGACAGTGAACGCTATGGCTACACCTTC. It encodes CSVGRRDSERYGYTF.

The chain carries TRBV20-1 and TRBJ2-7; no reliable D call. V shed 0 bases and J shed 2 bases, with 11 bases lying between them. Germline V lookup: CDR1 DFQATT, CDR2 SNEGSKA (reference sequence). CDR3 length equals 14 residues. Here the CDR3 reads CSARDHGGAYEQYF. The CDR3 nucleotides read TGCAGTGCTAGAGACCACGGTGGGGCCTACGAGCAGTACTTC.

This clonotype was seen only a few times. The CDR3 sequence is CASSGASSSYNEQFF. CDR3 in DNA: TGTGCCAGCAGCGGGGCATCGAGCTCCTACAATGAGCAGTTCTTC. This chain links TRBV9 with TRBJ2-1; D uncertain. The CDR3 spans 15 residues. Deletions cut 3 bases from V and 0 bases from J, with 10 bases between. Germline V CDR1 and CDR2: SGDLS, YYNGEE.

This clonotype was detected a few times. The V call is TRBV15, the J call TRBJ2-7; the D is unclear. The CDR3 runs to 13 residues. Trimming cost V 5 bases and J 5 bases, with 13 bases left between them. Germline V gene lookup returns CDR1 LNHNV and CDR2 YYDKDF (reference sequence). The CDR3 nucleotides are TGTGCCACCAGCGGCGCCCGAGTCGACGAGCAGTACTTC. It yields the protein CATSGARVDEQYF.

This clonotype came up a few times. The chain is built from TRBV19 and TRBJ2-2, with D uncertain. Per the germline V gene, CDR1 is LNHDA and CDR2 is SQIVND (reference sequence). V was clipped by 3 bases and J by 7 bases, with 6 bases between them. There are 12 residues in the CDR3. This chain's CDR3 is CASSILSGELFF. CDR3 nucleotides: TGTGCCAGTAGTATTTTAAGCGGGGAGCTGTTTTTT.

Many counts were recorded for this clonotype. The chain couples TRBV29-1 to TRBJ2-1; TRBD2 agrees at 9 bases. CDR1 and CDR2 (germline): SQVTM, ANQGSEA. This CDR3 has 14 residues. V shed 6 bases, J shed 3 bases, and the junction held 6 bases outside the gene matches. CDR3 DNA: TGCAGCGTCTGGACTAGCGAAAACTACAATGAGCAGTTCTTC. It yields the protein CSVWTSENYNEQFF.

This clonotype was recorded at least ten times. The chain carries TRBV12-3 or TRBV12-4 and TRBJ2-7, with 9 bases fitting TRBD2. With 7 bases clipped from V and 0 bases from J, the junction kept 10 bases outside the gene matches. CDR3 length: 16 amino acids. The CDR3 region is CASTPHSGSHSYEQYF. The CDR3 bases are TGTGCCAGCACCCCTCATAGCGGGAGCCACTCCTACGAGCAGTACTTC.

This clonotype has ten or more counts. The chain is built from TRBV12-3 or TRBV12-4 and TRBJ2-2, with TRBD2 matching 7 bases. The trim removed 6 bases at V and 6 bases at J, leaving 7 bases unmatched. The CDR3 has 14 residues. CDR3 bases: TGTGCCAGCAGGGCCAAGCGGGGAGCCGGGGAGCTGTTTTTT. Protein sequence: CASRAKRGAGELFF.

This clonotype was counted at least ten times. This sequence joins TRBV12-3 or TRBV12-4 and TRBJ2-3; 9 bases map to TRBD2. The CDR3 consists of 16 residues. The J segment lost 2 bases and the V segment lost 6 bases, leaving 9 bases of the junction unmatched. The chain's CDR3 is CASSLGGGRATDTQYF. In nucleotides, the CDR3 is TGTGCCAGCAGCCTCGGGGGCGGGAGGGCCACAGATACGCAGTATTTT.

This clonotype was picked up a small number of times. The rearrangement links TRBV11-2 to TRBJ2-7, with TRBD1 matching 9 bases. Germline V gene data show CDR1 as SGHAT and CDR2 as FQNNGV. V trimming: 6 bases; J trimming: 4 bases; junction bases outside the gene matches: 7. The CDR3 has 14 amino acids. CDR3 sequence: CASRRRDREYEQYF. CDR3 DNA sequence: TGTGCCAGCAGGCGGCGGGACAGGGAATACGAGCAGTACTTC.